The subject of this entry is one TCR beta chain. Germline V gives CDR1 LGHDT, CDR2 YNNKEL (reference sequence). The CDR3 length is 13 residues. Between the trimmed V and J ends, which lost 1 base and 7 bases, there was a span of 8 bases. The protocol was immunoSEQ multiplex PCR, while the TCRdb copy is restricted to in-frame clones and leaves out a portion. The data hold under 200,000 clones, with about 91% observed a single time. The source of the sample is a study of control samples from healthy donors and cancer patients. The TCR comes from a woman younger than 45 in good health. Sequencing input: blood. The rearrangement links TRBV3-1 (or the pseudogene TRBV3-2) to TRBJ1-5, with a weak D call TRBD1 (5 bases). The CDR3 DNA reads as TGTGCCAGCAGCCAAGGCAGGGCCCAGCCCCAGCATTTT. The encoded protein is CASSQGRAQPQHF.